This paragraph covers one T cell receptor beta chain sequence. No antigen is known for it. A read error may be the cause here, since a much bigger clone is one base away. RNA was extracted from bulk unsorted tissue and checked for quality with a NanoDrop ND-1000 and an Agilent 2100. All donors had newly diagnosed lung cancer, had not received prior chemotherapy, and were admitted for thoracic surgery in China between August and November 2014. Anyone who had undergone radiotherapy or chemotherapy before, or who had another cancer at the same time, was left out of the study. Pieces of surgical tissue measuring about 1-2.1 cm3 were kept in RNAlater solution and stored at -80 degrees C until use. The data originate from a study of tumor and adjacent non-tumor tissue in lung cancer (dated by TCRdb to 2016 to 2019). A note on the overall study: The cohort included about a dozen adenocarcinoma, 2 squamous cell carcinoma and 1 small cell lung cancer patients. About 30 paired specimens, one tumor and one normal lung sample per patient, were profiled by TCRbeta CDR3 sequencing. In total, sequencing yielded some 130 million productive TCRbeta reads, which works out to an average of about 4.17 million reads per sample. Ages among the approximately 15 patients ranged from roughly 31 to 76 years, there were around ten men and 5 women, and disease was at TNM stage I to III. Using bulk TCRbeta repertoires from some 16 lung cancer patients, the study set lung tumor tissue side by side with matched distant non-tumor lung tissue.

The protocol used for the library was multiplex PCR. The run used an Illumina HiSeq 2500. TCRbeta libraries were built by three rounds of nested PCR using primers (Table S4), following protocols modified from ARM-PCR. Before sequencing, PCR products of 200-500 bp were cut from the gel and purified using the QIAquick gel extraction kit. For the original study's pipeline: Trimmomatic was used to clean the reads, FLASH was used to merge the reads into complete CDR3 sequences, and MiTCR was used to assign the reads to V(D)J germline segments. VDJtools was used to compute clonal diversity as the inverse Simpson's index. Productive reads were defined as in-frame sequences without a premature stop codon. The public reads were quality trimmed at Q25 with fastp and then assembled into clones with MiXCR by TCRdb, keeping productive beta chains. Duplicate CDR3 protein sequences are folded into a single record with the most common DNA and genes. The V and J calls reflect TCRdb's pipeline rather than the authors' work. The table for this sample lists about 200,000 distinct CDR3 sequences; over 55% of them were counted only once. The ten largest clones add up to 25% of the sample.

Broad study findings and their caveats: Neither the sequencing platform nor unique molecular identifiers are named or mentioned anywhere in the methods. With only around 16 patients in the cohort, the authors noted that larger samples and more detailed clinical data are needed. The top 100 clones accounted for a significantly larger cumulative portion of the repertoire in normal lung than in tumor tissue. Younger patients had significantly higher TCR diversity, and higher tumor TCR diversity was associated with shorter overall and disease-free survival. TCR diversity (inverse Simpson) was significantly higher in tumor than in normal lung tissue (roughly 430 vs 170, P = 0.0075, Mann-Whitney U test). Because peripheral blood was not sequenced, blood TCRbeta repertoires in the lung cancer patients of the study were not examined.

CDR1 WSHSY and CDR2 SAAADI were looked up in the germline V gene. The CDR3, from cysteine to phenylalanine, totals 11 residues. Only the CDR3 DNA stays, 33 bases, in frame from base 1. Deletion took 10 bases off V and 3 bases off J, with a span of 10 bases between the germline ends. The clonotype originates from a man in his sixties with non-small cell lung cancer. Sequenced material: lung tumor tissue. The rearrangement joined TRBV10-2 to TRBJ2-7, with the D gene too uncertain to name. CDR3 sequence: CATEDGYEQYF. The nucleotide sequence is TGCGCCACCGAGGACGGCTACGAGCAGTACTTC.